Below are 5 T cell receptor beta chains sequenced from a single sample in a study of T cells in Graves' hyperthyroidism and ophthalmopathy. Researchers took RNA transcripts and amplified the TCR beta CDR3 regions from them. An initial round of RT-PCR targeting the TCR CDR3 relied on the HTBI primer set. TCRdb re-called the multiplex PCR reads through MiXCR, storing one row per CDR3 protein. This sample has some 400,000 distinct CDR3 sequences, with 13% found just once. Input material: blood. The receptors were sampled from a man in his thirties or forties with Graves' hyperthyroidism that later progressed to Graves' ophthalmopathy.

This clonotype was counted many times. The rearrangement links TRBV10-1 to TRBJ2-2, with 14 bases aligning to TRBD2. This CDR3 has 18 residues. Germline V CDR1 and CDR2: WNHNN, SYGVQD (reference sequence). J was trimmed by 4 bases and V by 5 bases; bases with no gene match: 9. The CDR3 protein is CASSPGLAGGRSTGELFF. In DNA, the CDR3 is TGCGCCAGCAGTCCTGGACTAGCGGGGGGACGATCCACCGGGGAGCTGTTTTTT.

Ten or more counts support this clonotype. The rearrangement uses TRBV7-3 and TRBJ2-3; D is undetermined. This CDR3 has 15 residues. Per germline, CDR1 SGHTA and CDR2 FQGTGA. The V gene lost 2 bases and the J gene lost 3 bases, with 12 bases spanning the gap. In DNA, the CDR3 is TGTGCCAGCAGCTTACTCTCCCCCCCAACAGATACGCAGTATTTT. This gives the protein CASSLLSPPTDTQYF.

This clonotype came up many times. The chain carries TRBV12-3 or TRBV12-4 and TRBJ2-5; D may be TRBD1 or TRBD2 (5 bases each). The CDR3 extends over 12 amino acids. Trimming took off 6 bases at V and 4 bases at J, with 9 bases between the two ends. As DNA, the CDR3 is TGTGCCAGCAGCACAGGAGGAGAGACCCAGTACTTC. It specifies CASSTGGETQYF.

V usage is TRBV10-3 and J usage is TRBJ2-7; no clear D gene. Trimming took 6 bases from V and 1 from J, leaving 10 bases between them. CDR1 ENHRY and CDR2 SYGVKD come from the germline V gene. This CDR3 has 13 amino acids. This CDR3 is CAISPIGSYEQYF. For the CDR3, the DNA is TGTGCCATCAGCCCAATAGGATCCTACGAGCAGTACTTC.

This clonotype was seen repeatedly, ten times or more. This chain connects TRBV20-1 to TRBJ2-1; possibly TRBD2 for D (5 bases). V was pared by 1 base and J by 3 bases, with 10 bases between. The CDR3 consists of 14 residues. CDR1 is DFQATT, CDR2 SNEGSKA, per germline (reference sequence). Here the CDR3 reads CSARAEEDYNEQFF. CDR3 sequence (DNA): TGCAGTGCTAGAGCCGAGGAGGACTACAATGAGCAGTTCTTC.